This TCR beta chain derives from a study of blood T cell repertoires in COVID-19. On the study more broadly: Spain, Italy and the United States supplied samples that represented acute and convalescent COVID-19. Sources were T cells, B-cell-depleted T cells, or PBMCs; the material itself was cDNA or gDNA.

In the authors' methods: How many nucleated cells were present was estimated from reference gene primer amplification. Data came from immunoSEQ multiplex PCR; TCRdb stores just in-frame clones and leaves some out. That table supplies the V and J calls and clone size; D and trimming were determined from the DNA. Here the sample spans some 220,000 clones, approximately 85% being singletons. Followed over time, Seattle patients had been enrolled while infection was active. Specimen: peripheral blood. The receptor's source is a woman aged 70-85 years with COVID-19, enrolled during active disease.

CDR3 amino acids: CASSRGTVYEKLFF. Written as DNA, the CDR3 is TGTGCCAGCAGCAGGGGTACAGTTTATGAAAAACTGTTTTTT. V and J are TRBV2 and TRBJ1-4, with a weak D call TRBD1 (6 bases). Germline CDR1 and CDR2: SNHLY and FYNNEI. V lost 6 bases to trimming and J lost 6 bases, with 14 bases between them. The CDR3 length is 14 residues. Combining the CDR3 with reference TRBV2 and TRBJ1-4 gives the whole variable domain EPEVTQTPSHQVTQMGQEVILRCVPISNHLYFYWYRQILGQKVEFLVSFYNNEISEKSEIFDDQFSVERPDGSNFTLKIRSTKLEDSAMYFCASSRGTVYEKLFFGSGTQLSVL.